This T cell receptor beta chain stems from a study of blood T cell repertoires in COVID-19. Study details: The study drew acute and convalescent COVID-19 samples from the United States, Italy and Spain.

V was cut by 2 bases and J by 5 bases, with 6 bases left in between. CDR1 is SGHVS, CDR2 FNYEAQ, per germline. The length of the CDR3 is 13 residues. Original processing notes: Reference gene primer amplification yielded estimated nucleated cell counts. The protocol was immunoSEQ multiplex PCR, while the TCRdb copy is restricted to in-frame clones and leaves out a portion. That table gives V, J and clone size, and the DNA gave D and trimming. The sample yields about 670,000 clones, around 89% seen once. Sequenced: peripheral blood. This rearrangement joins TRBV7-6 to TRBJ2-2; TRBD2 is a possible D gene (5 bases). This receptor was identified in a young woman with acute or convalescent COVID-19. As DNA, the CDR3 is TGTGCCAGCAGCTTAAGGGAGACCGGGGAGCTGTTTTTT. Translating it yields CASSLRETGELFF.